The entry that follows covers one T cell receptor (beta chain) sequence. The sample's time point: patch test 1, 2 weeks after DPC sensitization. Described treatment: therapeutic diphenylcyclopropenone sensitization with weekly scalp DPC. Total RNA was isolated from whole blood that had not been fractionated. The sample comes from a study of human T cells and chemical hapten exposure. TCRdb reprocessed the RACE reads via MiXCR and lists one record per CDR3 protein. The sample has approximately 52,000 distinct CDR3 sequences, about 11% seen once. The V end lost 2 bases, the J end lost 6 bases, and 19 bases lay between the germline ends. This CDR3 is 17 amino acids long. Germline lookup yields CDR1 MNHEY and CDR2 SVGAGI.

The chain is built from TRBV6-5 and TRBJ1-4, with D unclear. Here the sequenced sample was whole blood, taken in connection with sensitization to the hapten diphenylcyclopropenone (DPC). The TCR was taken from a woman aged 40 to 49 with alopecia areata. Some clones in this sample may be carry-over from other donors' samples. The CDR3 nucleotides are TGTGCCAGCAGTTACCTGTTCGGAGATGGAGAGGATGAAAAACTGTTTTTT. Translation: CASSYLFGDGEDEKLFF.